This T cell receptor beta chain was observed in a study of blood T cell repertoires in COVID-19. Study context: PBMCs, B-cell-depleted T cells, or T cells provided the cDNA or gDNA that made up the material.

The CDR3 consists of 17 residues. Germline assignment: CDR1 MNHEY and CDR2 SMNVEV (reference sequence). Trimming took 4 bases from V and 1 from J; bases not matched to a gene: 5. In the original workflow: Estimates of nucleated cell counts were drawn from the amplification of reference gene primers. Assay: immunoSEQ multiplex PCR; the TCRdb copy retains only in-frame clones and omits some. D and trimming come from the DNA, and the V and J calls and clone size come from that table. This table has 330,000 or so clones, about nine tenths appearing once. This receptor was taken from a woman aged 55-69 years with COVID-19, enrolled during active disease. The sequenced material came from peripheral blood. The chain links TRBV27 to TRBJ2-2; TRBD1 agrees at 11 bases. CDR3 region: CASSSPGTGGNTGELFF. The CDR3 nucleotides are TGTGCCAGCAGTTCCCCCGGGACAGGGGGGAACACCGGGGAGCTGTTTTTT.